Each of the 4 T cell receptor beta chains below was sequenced from the same sample in a study of T cell responses to AZD1222 COVID-19 vaccine. Sequenced by immunoSEQ multiplex PCR; TCRdb stores in-frame clones only, minus some. This sample has about 150,000 clones, with approximately 90% found just once. Sequenced material: peripheral blood, taken on day 0 of AZD1222 vaccination. These receptors originate from an adult in good health.

V and J are TRBV7-9 and TRBJ1-6; 8 nucleotides agree with TRBD1. Trimming took 5 bases from V and 11 from J; bases not matched to a gene: 8. CDR3 length equals 14 residues. CDR1 and CDR2 from the germline V gene are SEHNR and FQNEAQ (reference sequence). CDR3 coding DNA: TGTGCCAGCAGCCCAGGGGGCGTCGTAACACCCCTCCACTTT. This sequence encodes CASSPGGVVTPLHF. Using reference TRBV7-9 and TRBJ1-6 for the parts outside the CDR3, the full variable domain is DTGVSQNPRHKITKRGQNVTFRCDPISEHNRLYWYRQTLGQGPEFLTYFQNEAQLEKSRLLSDRFSAERPKGSFSTLEIQRTEQGDSAMYLCASSPGGVVTPLHFGNGTRLTVT.

This chain connects TRBV5-1 to TRBJ2-5; D not resolved. Trimming pared 6 bases from V and 5 bases from J, leaving 14 bases between. The CDR3 spans 13 residues. Germline V gene sequence: CDR1 SGHRS, CDR2 YFSETQ. CDR3 sequence (DNA): TGCGCCAGCACCCGACCCCCCAAGGAGACCCAGTACTTC. It is translated as CASTRPPKETQYF.

The chain employs TRBV27 and TRBJ1-2; 7 positions agree with TRBD1. The trim removed 2 bases at V and 5 bases at J, leaving 5 bases unmatched. Germline-derived CDR1 and CDR2 are MNHEY and SMNVEV (reference sequence). The CDR3 spans 14 residues. The CDR3 sequence: CASSLMGQNYGYTF. As DNA, the CDR3 is TGTGCCAGCAGTTTAATGGGACAGAATTATGGCTACACCTTC.

The genes are TRBV7-2 and TRBJ2-7, with D perhaps matching TRBD2 (6 bases). This CDR3 has 13 amino acids. The germline gives CDR1 SGHTA, CDR2 FQGNSA. V was clipped by 4 bases and J by 2 bases, with 9 bases between them. CDR3: CASSWRGPYEQYF. CDR3 coding DNA: TGTGCCAGCAGCTGGCGGGGCCCCTACGAGCAGTACTTC.